This TCR beta chain was retrieved from a study of T cell responses to AZD1222 COVID-19 vaccine. Findings and limits, study-wide: Seropositive at baseline were only a handful of AZD1222 recipients.

The CDR3 loop spans 16 amino acids. Deletions cut 1 base from V and 7 bases from J, with 17 bases between. Germline V CDR1 and CDR2: GTSNPN, SVGIG (reference sequence). TCRdb's copy holds only in-frame clones and misses some; the assay was immunoSEQ multiplex PCR. Of 150,000 or so clones listed, approximately 87% were seen once; the top ten hold approximately 9.1%. Worth noting for this clone: Its specificity is not known.

This receptor was identified in an adult who received the AZD1222 COVID-19 vaccine. The J gene is TRBJ1-6, the V gene TRBV30, with D possibly matching TRBD1 (5 bases). Source: peripheral blood, taken 28 days after the second AZD1222 dose. CDR3 DNA sequence: TGTGCCTGGAGTGCCCCCGGCCGGGGGAAGAATTCACCCCTCCACTTT. Translating it yields CAWSAPGRGKNSPLHF. Filled out from reference TRBV30 and TRBJ1-6, the complete variable domain reads SQTIHQWPATLVQPVGSPLSLECTVEGTSNPNLYWYRQAAGRGLQLLFYSVGIGQISSEVPQNLSASRPQDRQFILSSKKLLLSDSGFYLCAWSAPGRGKNSPLHFGNGTRLTVT.